This TCR beta chain was identified during a study of T cells in Graves' hyperthyroidism and ophthalmopathy. Exclusion of patients followed from uncontrolled infection, other autoimmune disease, pregnancy or lactation. The source material, RNA transcripts, was used to amplify TCR beta CDR3 regions. First-round RT-PCR with HTBI primers amplified the TCR CDR3 region. TCRdb independently ran MiXCR on the multiplex PCR reads; one entry per CDR3 protein. The table has hundreds of thousands of distinct CDR3 sequences, just under 45% seen once; the top ten hold approximately 7.2%. This CDR3 has 14 residues. V shed 3 bases and J shed 5 bases, with 13 bases lying between them. This clonotype was counted only a few times.

The sequence was collected from an adult man with Graves' disease, either hyperthyroidism or ophthalmopathy (not recorded which). The chain links TRBV12-3 or TRBV12-4 to TRBJ1-1; unclear D gene. The sample taken for sequencing was peripheral blood or thyroid tissue (not recorded which). CDR3 sequence reads: CASSFRVGITEAFF. CDR3 bases: TGTGCCAGCAGTTTTCGCGTGGGGATAACTGAAGCTTTCTTT.